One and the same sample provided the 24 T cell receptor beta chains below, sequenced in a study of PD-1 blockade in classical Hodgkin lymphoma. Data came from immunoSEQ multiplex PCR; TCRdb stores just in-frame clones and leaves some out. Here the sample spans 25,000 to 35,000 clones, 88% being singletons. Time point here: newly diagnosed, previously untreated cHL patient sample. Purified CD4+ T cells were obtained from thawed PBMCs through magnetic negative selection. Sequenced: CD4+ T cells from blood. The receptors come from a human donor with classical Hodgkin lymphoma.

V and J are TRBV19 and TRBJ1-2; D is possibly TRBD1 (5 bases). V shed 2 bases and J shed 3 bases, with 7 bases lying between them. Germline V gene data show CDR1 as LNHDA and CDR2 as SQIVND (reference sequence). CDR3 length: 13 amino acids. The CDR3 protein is CASSIQGDYGYTF. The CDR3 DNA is TGTGCCAGTAGTATACAGGGAGACTATGGCTACACCTTC.

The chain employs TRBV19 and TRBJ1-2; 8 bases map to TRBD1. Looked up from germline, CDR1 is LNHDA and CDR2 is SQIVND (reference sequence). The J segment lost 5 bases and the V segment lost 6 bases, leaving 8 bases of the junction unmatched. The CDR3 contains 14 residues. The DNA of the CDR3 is TGTGCCAGTAGAATGACAGGGGCATGGTATGGCTACACCTTC. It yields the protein CASRMTGAWYGYTF.

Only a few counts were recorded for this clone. The DNA for the CDR3 is TGCAGCGTTACTACAGGGGACACTGAAGCTTTCTTT. It codes for CSVTTGDTEAFF. The V gene is TRBV29-1, the J gene TRBJ1-1; 7 nucleotides match TRBD1. V trimming: 5 bases; J trimming: 3 bases; junction bases outside the gene matches: 3. The CDR3 has 12 amino acids. Germline CDR1 reads SQVTM; CDR2 reads ANQGSEA.

The CDR3 bases are TGTGCCAGCAGTAAACGGGACAGGATAGATACGCAGTATTTT. Translating it yields CASSKRDRIDTQYF. The genes are TRBV11-2 and TRBJ2-3, with 8 bases matching TRBD1. CDR3 length equals 14 residues. V shed 6 bases and J 5 bases; nucleotides not matched to a gene: 7. CDR1 SGHAT and CDR2 FQNNGV come from the germline V gene.

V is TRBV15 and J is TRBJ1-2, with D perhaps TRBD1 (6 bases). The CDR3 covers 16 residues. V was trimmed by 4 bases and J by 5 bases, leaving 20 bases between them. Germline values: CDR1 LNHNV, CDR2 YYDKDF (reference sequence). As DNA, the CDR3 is TGTGCCACCAGCACCCTCTACAGGGAACTGGGGTATGGCTACACCTTC. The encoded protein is CATSTLYRELGYGYTF.

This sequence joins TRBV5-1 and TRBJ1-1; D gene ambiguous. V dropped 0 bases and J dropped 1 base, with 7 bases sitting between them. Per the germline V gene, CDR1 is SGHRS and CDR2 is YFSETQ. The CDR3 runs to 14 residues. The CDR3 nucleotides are TGCGCCAGCAGCTTGGGGACGCGGAACACTGAAGCTTTCTTT. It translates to CASSLGTRNTEAFF. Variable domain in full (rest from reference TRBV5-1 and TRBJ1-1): KAGVTQTPRYLIKTRGQQVTLSCSPISGHRSVSWYQQTPGQGLQFLFEYFSETQRNKGNFPGRFSGRQFSNSRSEMNVSTLELGDSALYLCASSLGTRNTEAFFGQGTRLTVV.

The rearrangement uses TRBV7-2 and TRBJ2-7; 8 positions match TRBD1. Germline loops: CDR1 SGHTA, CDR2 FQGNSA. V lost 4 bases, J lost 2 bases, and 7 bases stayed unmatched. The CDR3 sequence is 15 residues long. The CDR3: CASSSQGAIPYEQYF. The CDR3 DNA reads TGTGCCAGCAGCTCCCAGGGGGCCATTCCCTACGAGCAGTACTTC.

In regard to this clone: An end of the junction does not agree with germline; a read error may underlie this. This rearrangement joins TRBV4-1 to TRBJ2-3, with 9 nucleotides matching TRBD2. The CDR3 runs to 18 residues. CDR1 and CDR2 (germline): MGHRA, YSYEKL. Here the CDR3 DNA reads TGCGCTAGCAGCCAGACCCCCCTCGGCGGGAGGGGGAGAGATACGCAGTATTTT. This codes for CASSQTPLGGRGRDTQYF.

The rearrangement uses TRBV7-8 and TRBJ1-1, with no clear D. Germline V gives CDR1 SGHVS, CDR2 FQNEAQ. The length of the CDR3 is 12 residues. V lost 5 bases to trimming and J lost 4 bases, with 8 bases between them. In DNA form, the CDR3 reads TGTGCCAGCAGCCCCTTACGCACTGAAGCTTTCTTT. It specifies CASSPLRTEAFF.

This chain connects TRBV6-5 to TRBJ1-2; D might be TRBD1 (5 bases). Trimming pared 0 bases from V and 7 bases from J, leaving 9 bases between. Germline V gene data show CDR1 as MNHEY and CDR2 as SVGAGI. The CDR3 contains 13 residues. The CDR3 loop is CASSYSDGGGYTF. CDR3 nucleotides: TGTGCCAGCAGTTACTCTGATGGGGGTGGCTACACCTTC.

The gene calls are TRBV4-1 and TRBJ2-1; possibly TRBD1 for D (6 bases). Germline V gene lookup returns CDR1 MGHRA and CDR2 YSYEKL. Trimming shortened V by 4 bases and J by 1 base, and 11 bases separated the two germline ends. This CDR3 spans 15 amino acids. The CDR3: CASSPRGSSYNEQFF. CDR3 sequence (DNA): TGCGCCAGCAGCCCCAGGGGTTCGTCCTACAATGAGCAGTTCTTC.

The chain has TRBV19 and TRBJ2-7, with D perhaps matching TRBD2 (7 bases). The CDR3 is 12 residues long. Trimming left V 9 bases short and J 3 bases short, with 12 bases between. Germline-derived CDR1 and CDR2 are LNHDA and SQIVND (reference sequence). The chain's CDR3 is CASEGGDYEQYF. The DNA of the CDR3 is TGTGCCAGCGAAGGGGGGGACTACGAGCAGTACTTC.

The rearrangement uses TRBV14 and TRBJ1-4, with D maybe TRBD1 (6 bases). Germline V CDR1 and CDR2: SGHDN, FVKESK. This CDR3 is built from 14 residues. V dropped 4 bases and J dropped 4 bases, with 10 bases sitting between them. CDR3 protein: CASSPRTVNEKLFF. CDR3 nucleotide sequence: TGTGCCAGCAGCCCAAGGACAGTTAATGAAAAACTGTTTTTT. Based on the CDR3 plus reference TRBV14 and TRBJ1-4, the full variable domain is EAGVTQFPSHSVIEKGQTVTLRCDPISGHDNLYWYRRVMGKEIKFLLHFVKESKQDESGMPNNRFLAERTGGTYSTLKVQPAELEDSGVYFCASSPRTVNEKLFFGSGTQLSVL.

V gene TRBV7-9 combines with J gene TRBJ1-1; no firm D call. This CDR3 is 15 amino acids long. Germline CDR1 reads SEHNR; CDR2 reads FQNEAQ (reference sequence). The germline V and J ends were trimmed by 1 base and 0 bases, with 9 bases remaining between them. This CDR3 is CASSLEALMNTEAFF. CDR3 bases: TGTGCCAGCAGCTTAGAAGCACTTATGAACACTGAAGCTTTCTTT.

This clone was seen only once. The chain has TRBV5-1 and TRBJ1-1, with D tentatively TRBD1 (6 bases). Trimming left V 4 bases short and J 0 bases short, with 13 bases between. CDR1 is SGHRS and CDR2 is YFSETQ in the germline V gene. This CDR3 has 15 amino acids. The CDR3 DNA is TGCGCCAGCAGCCAAAATGGGGGGCTGAACACTGAAGCTTTCTTT. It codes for CASSQNGGLNTEAFF.

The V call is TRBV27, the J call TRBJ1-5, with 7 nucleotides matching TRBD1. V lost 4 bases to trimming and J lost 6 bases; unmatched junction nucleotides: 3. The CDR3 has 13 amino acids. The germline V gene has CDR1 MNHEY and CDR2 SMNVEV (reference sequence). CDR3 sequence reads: CASSSRGTQPQHF. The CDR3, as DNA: TGTGCCAGCAGTTCCAGGGGGACTCAGCCCCAGCATTTT.

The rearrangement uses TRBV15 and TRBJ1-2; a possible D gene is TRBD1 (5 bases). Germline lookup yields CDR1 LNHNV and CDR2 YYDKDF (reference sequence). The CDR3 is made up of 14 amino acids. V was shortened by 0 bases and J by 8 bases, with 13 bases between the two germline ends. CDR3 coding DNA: TGTGCCACCAGCAGAGATCAGACAGTCAGGGGCTACACCTTC. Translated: CATSRDQTVRGYTF. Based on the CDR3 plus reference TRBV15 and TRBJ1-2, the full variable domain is DAMVIQNPRYQVTQFGKPVTLSCSQTLNHNVMYWYQQKSSQAPKLLFHYYDKDFNNEADTPDNFQSRRPNTSFCFLDIRSPGLGDTAMYLCATSRDQTVRGYTFGSGTRLTVV.

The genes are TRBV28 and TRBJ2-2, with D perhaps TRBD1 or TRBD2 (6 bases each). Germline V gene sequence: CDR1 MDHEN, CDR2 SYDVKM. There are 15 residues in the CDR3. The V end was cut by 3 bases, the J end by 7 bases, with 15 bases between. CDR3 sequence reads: CASSFGGLGVGELFF. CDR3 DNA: TGTGCCAGCAGTTTCGGGGGCTTAGGGGTCGGGGAGCTGTTTTTT.

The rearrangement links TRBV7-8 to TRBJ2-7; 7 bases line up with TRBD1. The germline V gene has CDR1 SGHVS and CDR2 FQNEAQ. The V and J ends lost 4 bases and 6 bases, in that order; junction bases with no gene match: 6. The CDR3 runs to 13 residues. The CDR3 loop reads CASSSDRLTEQYF. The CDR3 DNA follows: TGTGCCAGCAGCTCGGACAGGCTCACCGAGCAGTACTTC.

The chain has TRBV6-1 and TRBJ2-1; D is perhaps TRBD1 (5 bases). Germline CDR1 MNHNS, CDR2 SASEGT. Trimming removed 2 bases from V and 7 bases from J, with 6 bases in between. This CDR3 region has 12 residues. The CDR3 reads CASSEHRNEQFF. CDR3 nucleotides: TGTGCCAGCAGTGAACACAGGAATGAGCAGTTCTTC.

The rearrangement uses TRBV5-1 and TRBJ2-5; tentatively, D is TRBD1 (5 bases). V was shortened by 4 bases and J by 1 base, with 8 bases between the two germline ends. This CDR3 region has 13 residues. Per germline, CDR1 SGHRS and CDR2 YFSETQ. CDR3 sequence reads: CASSDSSQETQYF. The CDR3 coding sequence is TGCGCCAGCAGCGACAGTTCCCAAGAGACCCAGTACTTC. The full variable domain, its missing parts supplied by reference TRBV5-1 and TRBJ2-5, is KAGVTQTPRYLIKTRGQQVTLSCSPISGHRSVSWYQQTPGQGLQFLFEYFSETQRNKGNFPGRFSGRQFSNSRSEMNVSTLELGDSALYLCASSDSSQETQYFGPGTRLLVL.

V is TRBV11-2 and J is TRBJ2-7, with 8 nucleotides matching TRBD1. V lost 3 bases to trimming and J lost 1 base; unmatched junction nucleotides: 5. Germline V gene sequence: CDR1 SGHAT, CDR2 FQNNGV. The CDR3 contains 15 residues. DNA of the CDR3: TGTGCCAGCAGCTTCGGGACAGGCCTTTCCTACGAGCAGTACTTC. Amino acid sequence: CASSFGTGLSYEQYF.

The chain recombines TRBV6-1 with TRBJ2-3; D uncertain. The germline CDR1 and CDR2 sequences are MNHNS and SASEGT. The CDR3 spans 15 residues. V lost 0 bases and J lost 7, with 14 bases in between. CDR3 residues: CASSEAPGHQYTQYF. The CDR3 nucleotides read TGTGCCAGCAGTGAAGCGCCAGGCCACCAATATACGCAGTATTTT.

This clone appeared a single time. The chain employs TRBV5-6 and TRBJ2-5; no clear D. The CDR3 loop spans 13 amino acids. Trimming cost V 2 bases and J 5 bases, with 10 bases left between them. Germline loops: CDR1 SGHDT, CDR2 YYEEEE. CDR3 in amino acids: CASSFVPEETQYF. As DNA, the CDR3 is TGTGCCAGCAGCTTTGTCCCCGAGGAGACCCAGTACTTC.